The 19 T cell receptor beta chains below come from one sample, sequenced in a study of T cell repertoires in cytomegalovirus infection. TCRdb re-called the reads with MiXCR, one entry per CDR3 protein. The data contain 65,000 to 95,000 distinct CDR3 sequences, 3.7% of them seen just once; the ten biggest clones take up approximately 4.3%. The sample comprised PBMCs. The receptors shown here come from a human donor in good health (CMV status not recorded). Some clones in this sample may be carry-over from other donors' samples.

This clonotype was recorded many times. The V call is TRBV20-1, the J call TRBJ2-1; either TRBD1 or TRBD2 may supply D (5 bases each). This CDR3 spans 16 amino acids. The germline CDR1 and CDR2 sequences are DFQATT and SNEGSKA (reference sequence). V dropped 2 bases and J dropped 2 bases, with 16 bases sitting between them. The CDR3 region is CSARSDTGGTYNEQFF. DNA of the CDR3: TGCAGTGCTAGAAGCGATACAGGAGGTACCTACAATGAGCAGTTCTTC.

This clonotype has ten or more counts. The chain recombines TRBV7-9 with TRBJ1-2, with 9 bases that match TRBD1. The CDR3 spans 14 residues. After removal of 8 bases from V and 2 bases from J, the junction contained 6 bases not matched to a gene. Per germline, CDR1 SEHNR and CDR2 FQNEAQ (reference sequence). This CDR3 reads CASLGGQGNYGYTF. The CDR3 bases are TGTGCCAGCCTCGGAGGACAGGGGAACTATGGCTACACCTTC.

This clonotype was found many times. This rearrangement joins TRBV9 to TRBJ1-1; D gene ambiguous. V gave up 1 base and J gave up 1 base, with 14 bases separating them. The CDR3 runs to 16 residues. CDR1 is SGDLS and CDR2 is YYNGEE in the germline V gene. CDR3 nucleotide sequence: TGTGCCAGCAGCGTAATGGCGGAGTTAGGGAACACTGAAGCTTTCTTT. Translated: CASSVMAELGNTEAFF.

This clonotype was counted many times. This sequence joins TRBV6-1 and TRBJ1-1; TRBD1 might be the D (6 bases). CDR3 length: 14 residues. Germline assignment: CDR1 MNHNS and CDR2 SASEGT. With 6 bases removed from V and 1 base from J, the gap between germline ends came to 12 bases. Written as DNA, the CDR3 is TGTGCCAGCAGGGCCGGGACATCGAACACTGAAGCTTTCTTT. This codes for CASRAGTSNTEAFF.

This clonotype was seen at least ten times. V gene TRBV6-5 combines with J gene TRBJ2-7, with D unclear. The CDR3 has 12 amino acids. Germline V gene data show CDR1 as MNHEY and CDR2 as SVGAGI. V shed 4 bases and J shed 2 bases, with 6 bases lying between them. CDR3 sequence reads: CASSSSAYEQYF. The CDR3 region has the DNA TGTGCCAGCAGTTCCAGCGCCTACGAGCAGTACTTC.

This clonotype was seen repeatedly, ten times or more. The chain joins TRBV12-3 or TRBV12-4 to TRBJ1-6; 8 bases align to TRBD1. The CDR3 loop spans 13 amino acids. Unmatched junction bases numbered 6, after V lost 5 bases and J lost 12 bases. This chain's CDR3 is CASSLQGGRPLHF. As DNA, the CDR3 is TGTGCCAGCAGTCTACAGGGGGGTCGACCCCTCCACTTT.

This clonotype was seen ten or more times. Written as DNA, the CDR3 is TGTGCCAGCAGTGGACAGGTGTGGGACAATGAGCAGTTCTTC. Its translation: CASSGQVWDNEQFF. The chain combines TRBV12-3 or TRBV12-4 with TRBJ2-1; 7 bases are a match to TRBD1. J gave up 5 bases and V 5 bases, and 6 bases lay outside the gene matches. The CDR3 has 14 amino acids.

This clonotype was seen at least ten times. The chain links TRBV7-2 to TRBJ1-1; TRBD1 aligns across 8 bases. Germline V gene lookup returns CDR1 SGHTA and CDR2 FQGNSA. V lost 2 bases, J lost 7 bases, and 12 bases stayed unmatched. The CDR3 loop spans 16 amino acids. The CDR3 DNA sequence: TGTGCCAGCAGCTTACAGACAGGGGCCGCCCCCCTTGAAGCTTTCTTT. This gives the protein CASSLQTGAAPLEAFF.

The sample holds many counts of this clonotype. The rearrangement joins TRBV7-9 to TRBJ2-7; TRBD1 is a possible D gene (6 bases). Trimming removed 5 bases from V and 0 bases from J, with 11 bases in between. The CDR3 is made up of 14 amino acids. Germline lookup yields CDR1 SEHNR and CDR2 FQNEAQ (reference sequence). Written as DNA, the CDR3 is TGTGCCAGCAGCGTTGGACAGAACTCCTACGAGCAGTACTTC. It is translated as CASSVGQNSYEQYF.

This clonotype showed up many times. The chain uses TRBV7-2 and TRBJ1-1; D might be TRBD1 (5 bases). There are 14 residues in the CDR3. Trimming took off 4 bases at V and 4 bases at J, with 13 bases between the two ends. Per the germline V gene, CDR1 is SGHTA and CDR2 is FQGNSA. The chain's CDR3 is CASSSRDPSTEAFF. The DNA of the CDR3 is TGTGCCAGCAGCTCCAGGGATCCTAGCACTGAAGCTTTCTTT.

Many counts were recorded for this clonotype. The rearrangement links TRBV2 to TRBJ2-7; D uncertain. V was pared by 5 bases and J by 3 bases, with 5 bases between. The CDR3 totals 11 residues. Germline V lookup: CDR1 SNHLY, CDR2 FYNNEI. Written as DNA, the CDR3 is TGTGCCAGCAGTCCAGTCTACGAGCAGTACTTC. Its protein is CASSPVYEQYF. Together with reference TRBV2 and TRBJ2-7, the CDR3 gives the full variable domain: EPEVTQTPSHQVTQMGQEVILRCVPISNHLYFYWYRQILGQKVEFLVSFYNNEISEKSEIFDDQFSVERPDGSNFTLKIRSTKLEDSAMYFCASSPVYEQYFGPGTRLTVT.

The sample holds many counts of this clonotype. The chain has TRBV19 and TRBJ2-1; 9 positions agree with TRBD1. CDR3 length equals 16 residues. V lost 5 bases to trimming and J lost 7 bases; unmatched junction nucleotides: 12. The V gene's germline CDR1 is LNHDA and CDR2 SQIVND (reference sequence). Here the CDR3 DNA reads TGTGCCAGTAGTCCTTGGGACAGGGTAGGACGGAATGAGCAGTTCTTC. It codes for CASSPWDRVGRNEQFF.

There are many counts of this clonotype. The CDR3 bases are TGCGCCAGCAGCCAAGATAGGACAGGGGGTTGGTGGAATGAGCAGTTCTTC. Encoded protein: CASSQDRTGGWWNEQFF. The V gene is TRBV4-3, the J gene TRBJ2-1, with 10 positions matching TRBD1. The CDR3 contains 17 residues. Germline-derived CDR1 and CDR2 are LGHNA and YSLEER. After removal of 0 bases from V and 7 bases from J, the junction contained 9 bases not matched to a gene.

This clonotype appeared many times. V is TRBV11-2 and J is TRBJ1-4; perhaps TRBD1 as D (5 bases). This CDR3 has 16 amino acids. The germline V gene encodes CDR1 SGHAT and CDR2 FQNNGV. The V end lost 5 bases, the J end lost 3 bases, and 16 bases lay between the germline ends. This chain's CDR3 is CASSTTATLSNEKLFF. CDR3 in DNA: TGTGCCAGCAGCACGACAGCCACTCTATCTAATGAAAAACTGTTTTTT.

This clonotype was seen at least ten times. The V gene is TRBV6-5, the J gene TRBJ2-1; TRBD2 aligns across 9 bases. Germline V gene data show CDR1 as MNHEY and CDR2 as SVGAGI. CDR3 length equals 17 residues. The V and J ends lost 3 bases and 2 bases, in that order; junction bases with no gene match: 8. The CDR3 spells CASSYLGERGAYNEQFF. Here the CDR3 DNA reads TGTGCCAGCAGTTATCTGGGCGAGCGGGGGGCCTACAATGAGCAGTTCTTC.

This clonotype was found many times. The chain joins TRBV20-1 to TRBJ1-1, with D unresolved. Trimming shortened V by 1 base and J by 2 bases, and 11 bases separated the two germline ends. Germline values: CDR1 DFQATT, CDR2 SNEGSKA (reference sequence). This CDR3 spans 14 amino acids. DNA for the CDR3: TGCAGTGCTAGAGTAGGTCCAGCAAACACTGAAGCTTTCTTT. Translating it yields CSARVGPANTEAFF.

This clonotype was recorded at least ten times. The rearrangement links TRBV7-2 to TRBJ1-6, with 8 bases identical to TRBD1. V shed 5 bases and J 7 bases; nucleotides not matched to a gene: 4. Looked up from germline, CDR1 is SGHTA and CDR2 is FQGNSA. CDR3 length equals 14 residues. The CDR3 nucleotides are TGTGCCAGCAGCCGGACAGGGAGAAATTCACCCCTCCACTTT. This translates into CASSRTGRNSPLHF.

This clonotype was counted ten times or more. The V and J genes are TRBV2 and TRBJ1-1; no definite D call. The CDR3 is 12 residues long. CDR1 and CDR2 from the germline V gene are SNHLY and FYNNEI. Between the trimmed V and J ends, which lost 1 base and 8 bases, there was a span of 8 bases. Written as DNA, the CDR3 is TGTGCCAGCAGTGAAGTCGTGGGAGAAGCTTTCTTT. It translates to CASSEVVGEAFF. Together with reference TRBV2 and TRBJ1-1, the CDR3 gives the full variable domain: EPEVTQTPSHQVTQMGQEVILRCVPISNHLYFYWYRQILGQKVEFLVSFYNNEISEKSEIFDDQFSVERPDGSNFTLKIRSTKLEDSAMYFCASSEVVGEAFFGQGTRLTVV.

The table lists this clonotype with many counts. This chain joins TRBV7-6 and TRBJ2-1; D remains ambiguous. This CDR3 has 13 residues. Germline CDR1 reads SGHVS; CDR2 reads FNYEAQ. Trimming took 3 bases from V and 9 from J, leaving 12 bases between them. As DNA, the CDR3 is TGTGCCAGCAGCTTGGCCAGTCGGAGTGAGCAGTTCTTC. The encoded protein is CASSLASRSEQFF.